The 25 T cell receptor beta chains below were found in one sample sequenced in a study of T-cell memory formation after mild COVID-19. TCRdb itself ran the 5' RACE reads through MiXCR, one entry per CDR3 protein. The sample consists of approximately 300,000 distinct CDR3 sequences, approximately 16% of them appearing once. The material sequenced was PBMCs or a T cell subset sorted from them (not recorded which). These TCRs come from a man between 18 and 29 years old who had mild COVID-19 (a few samples of this study predate the infection). Cell type and time point are not known.

This clonotype was seen only a few times. The chain couples TRBV3-1 to TRBJ1-1; weak D call: TRBD1 (5 bases). Trimming removed 3 bases at V and 0 bases at J, with 14 bases between. Germline lookup yields CDR1 LGHDT and CDR2 YNNKEL (reference sequence). The CDR3 loop spans 16 amino acids. The CDR3 loop reads CASSQGRGILNTEAFF. CDR3 coding DNA: TGTGCCAGCAGCCAGGGACGGGGGATTTTGAACACTGAAGCTTTCTTT. Based on the CDR3 plus reference TRBV3-1 and TRBJ1-1, the full variable domain is DTAVSQTPKYLVTQMGNDKSIKCEQNLGHDTMYWYKQDSKKFLKIMFSYNNKELIINETVPNRFSPKSPDKAHLNLHINSLELGDSAVYFCASSQGRGILNTEAFFGQGTRLTVV.

This clonotype was seen a handful of times. This chain connects TRBV20-1 to TRBJ1-2; 7 bases match TRBD1. CDR3 size: 13 residues. V was clipped by 6 bases and J by 2 bases; unmatched bases: 6. Germline CDR1 DFQATT, CDR2 SNEGSKA (reference sequence). The CDR3 DNA reads as TGCAGTGCGCCCCAGACAGGGAACTATGGCTACACCTTC. Translation: CSAPQTGNYGYTF.

The table lists this clonotype with a few counts. The chain carries TRBV6-2 or TRBV6-3 and TRBJ2-1, with 10 nucleotides matching TRBD2. The V gene's germline CDR1 is MNHEY and CDR2 SVGEGT. The CDR3 totals 18 residues. V gave up 5 bases and J gave up 1 base; unmatched junction bases: 11. CDR3 sequence (DNA): TGTGCCAGCAGTCCAAGCGGGGGGGCCGGTCGGTCCTACAATGAGCAGTTCTTC. Translation gives CASSPSGGAGRSYNEQFF.

There are a few counts of this clonotype. The chain combines TRBV18 with TRBJ2-6, with a possible D match to TRBD1 (7 bases). Germline V gene data show CDR1 as KGHSH and CDR2 as LQKENI. V was shortened by 3 bases and J by 2 bases, with 11 bases between the two germline ends. The CDR3 runs 16 residues. Here the CDR3 DNA reads TGTGCCAGCTCACCTGTCAGGGGGGCTGGGGCCAACGTCCTGACTTTC. It codes for CASSPVRGAGANVLTF.

This clonotype was picked up many times. V usage is TRBV5-1 and J usage is TRBJ2-6; D uncertain. The CDR3 extends over 15 amino acids. V lost 1 base to trimming and J lost 0 bases, with 5 bases between them. The V gene's germline CDR1 is SGHRS and CDR2 YFSETQ. The CDR3 DNA follows: TGCGCCAGCAGCTTGTTGGTCTCTGGGGCCAACGTCCTGACTTTC. It specifies CASSLLVSGANVLTF.

The chain recombines TRBV9 with TRBJ1-2, with D unresolved. Trimming took off 4 bases at V and 4 bases at J, with 8 bases between the two ends. CDR3 size: 12 residues. From germline, CDR1 is SGDLS and CDR2 YYNGEE. Here the CDR3 DNA reads TGTGCCAGCAGCCCCCACAGCTATGGCTACACCTTC. Protein sequence: CASSPHSYGYTF.

This clonotype has ten or more counts. V usage is TRBV28 and J usage is TRBJ2-2, with D tentatively TRBD1 or TRBD2 (6 bases each). V shed 3 bases and J shed 7 bases, with 15 bases lying between them. Germline V gene sequence: CDR1 MDHEN, CDR2 SYDVKM. The CDR3 runs to 15 residues. CDR3 region: CASSLTDRGLGELFF. The CDR3 nucleotides are TGTGCCAGCAGTTTGACTGACCGGGGGCTCGGGGAGCTGTTTTTT. Combining the CDR3 with reference TRBV28 and TRBJ2-2 gives the whole variable domain DVKVTQSSRYLVKRTGEKVFLECVQDMDHENMFWYRQDPGLGLRLIYFSYDVKMKEKGDIPEGYSVSREKKERFSLILESASTNQTSMYLCASSLTDRGLGELFFGEGSRLTVL.

This clonotype has just a few counts. This chain links TRBV7-2 with TRBJ1-2; maybe TRBD1 (6 bases). CDR1 and CDR2 (germline): SGHTA, FQGNSA. The CDR3 runs to 14 residues. The ends were cut back, 3 bases at V and 5 bases at J, with 13 bases in the middle. The CDR3, as DNA: TGTGCCAGCAGCTTGTGGACAGAGGGGTATGGCTACACCTTC. This encodes CASSLWTEGYGYTF. Filled out from reference TRBV7-2 and TRBJ1-2, the complete variable domain reads GAGVSQSPSNKVTEKGKDVELRCDPISGHTALYWYRQSLGQGLEFLIYFQGNSAPDKSGLPSDRFSAERTGGSVSTLTIQRTQQEDSAVYLCASSLWTEGYGYTFGSGTRLTVV.

This chain joins TRBV29-1 and TRBJ2-2, with 7 bases fitting TRBD1. V was pared by 6 bases and J by 5 bases, with 3 bases of the junction left unmatched. Germline CDR1 and CDR2: SQVTM and ANQGSEA. The CDR3 covers 12 residues. The CDR3 loop is CSVSGGTGELFF. CDR3 nucleotides: TGCAGCGTGTCAGGGGGAACCGGGGAGCTGTTTTTT.

This clonotype was detected a few times. This chain joins TRBV24-1 and TRBJ2-3; TRBD2 might be the D (6 bases). V was clipped by 4 bases and J by 9 bases, with 16 bases between them. Germline CDR1 reads KGHDR; CDR2 reads SFDVKD. The CDR3 covers 14 residues. The CDR3 loop is CATSDPSGGSTQYF. As DNA, the CDR3 is TGTGCCACCAGTGACCCCTCCGGGGGAAGCACGCAGTATTTT.

This clonotype was picked up a small number of times. V gene TRBV12-3 or TRBV12-4 combines with J gene TRBJ1-5; maybe TRBD1 (6 bases). The CDR3 spans 14 residues. V was shortened by 6 bases and J by 3 bases, with 12 bases between the two germline ends. The CDR3 reads CASRGGTLNQPQHF. The CDR3 bases are TGTGCCAGCAGAGGGGGGACACTCAATCAGCCCCAGCATTTT.

This chain uses TRBV29-1 with TRBJ2-1; TRBD1 might be the D (6 bases). The V gene's germline CDR1 is SQVTM and CDR2 ANQGSEA. The CDR3 totals 16 residues. Trimming shortened V by 2 bases and J by 0 bases, and 14 bases separated the two germline ends. CDR3 DNA sequence: TGCAGCGTTGAAAAGGGACATATCGGCTCCTACAATGAGCAGTTCTTC. This encodes CSVEKGHIGSYNEQFF.

The chain recombines TRBV7-9 with TRBJ2-7, with D perhaps assigned TRBD1 or TRBD2 (5 bases each). Germline CDR1 and CDR2: SEHNR and FQNEAQ (reference sequence). CDR3 length equals 14 residues. V was cut by 5 bases and J by 3 bases, with 14 bases left in between. CDR3 DNA: TGTGCCAGCAGCCCGATCCGGGACGACTACGAGCAGTACTTC. Protein product: CASSPIRDDYEQYF.

The chain links TRBV18 to TRBJ1-1, with D unresolved. The V gene's germline CDR1 is KGHSH and CDR2 LQKENI. The CDR3 extends over 15 amino acids. V gave up 3 bases and J gave up 0 bases, with 11 bases separating them. The CDR3 coding sequence is TGTGCCAGCTCACCTGACACAGAAATGAACACTGAAGCTTTCTTT. As protein: CASSPDTEMNTEAFF. The full variable domain, completed using reference TRBV18 and TRBJ1-1, is NAGVMQNPRHLVRRRGQEARLRCSPMKGHSHVYWYRQLPEEGLKFMVYLQKENIIDESGMPKERFSAEFPKEGPSILRIQQVVRGDSAAYFCASSPDTEMNTEAFFGQGTRLTVV.

This clonotype showed up many times. The gene calls are TRBV6-2 or TRBV6-3 and TRBJ2-1; 9 bases fit TRBD2. This CDR3 region has 15 residues. Germline V CDR1 and CDR2: MNHEY, SVGEGT. Trimming cost V 0 bases and J 9 bases; bases outside gene matches: 6. CDR3 in amino acids: CASSYSPSGVGEQFF. The CDR3 DNA is TGTGCCAGCAGTTACTCTCCTAGCGGGGTGGGTGAGCAGTTCTTC.

V is TRBV29-1 and J is TRBJ1-3, with D unclear. This CDR3 contains 14 residues. Trimming stripped 0 bases from V and 4 bases from J, with 10 bases between. From germline, CDR1 is SQVTM and CDR2 ANQGSEA. DNA for the CDR3: TGCAGCGTTGAAGAGGCTGGGTTGGGAAACACCATATATTTT. It yields the protein CSVEEAGLGNTIYF. The full variable domain, in which reference TRBV29-1 and TRBJ1-3 provide the parts outside the CDR3, is SAVISQKPSRDICQRGTSLTIQCQVDSQVTMMFWYRQQPGQSLTLIATANQGSEATYESGFVIDKFPISRPNLTFSTLTVSNMSPEDSSIYLCSVEEAGLGNTIYFGEGSWLTVV.

V is TRBV2 and J is TRBJ2-2; a weak D match, TRBD1 (7 bases). V was clipped by 7 bases and J by 4 bases, with 13 bases between them. This CDR3 has 14 amino acids. From germline, CDR1 is SNHLY and CDR2 FYNNEI. The CDR3 DNA follows: TGTGCCAGCATAGGAGGGGGCCTCACCGGGGAGCTGTTTTTT. It codes for CASIGGGLTGELFF. The full variable domain, with the rest looked up from reference TRBV2 and TRBJ2-2, is EPEVTQTPSHQVTQMGQEVILRCVPISNHLYFYWYRQILGQKVEFLVSFYNNEISEKSEIFDDQFSVERPDGSNFTLKIRSTKLEDSAMYFCASIGGGLTGELFFGEGSRLTVL.

This clonotype was observed a few times. The chain is built from TRBV27 and TRBJ2-1; perhaps TRBD1 as D (6 bases). Per germline, CDR1 MNHEY and CDR2 SMNVEV (reference sequence). The CDR3 has 14 residues. V was pared by 5 bases and J by 5 bases, with 13 bases between. The CDR3 sequence is CASSTRTEDNEQFF. CDR3 in DNA: TGTGCCAGCAGTACCCGGACAGAGGACAATGAGCAGTTCTTC.

The chain joins TRBV30 to TRBJ2-6, with D unclear. Germline assignment: CDR1 GTSNPN and CDR2 SVGIG (reference sequence). V lost 1 base and J lost 4, with 17 bases in between. The CDR3 consists of 17 residues. CDR3 bases: TGTGCCTGGAGTGGGGATTTTCCACGTCACGGGGCCAACGTCCTGACTTTC. This codes for CAWSGDFPRHGANVLTF.

This clonotype was observed a few times. This sequence joins TRBV27 and TRBJ1-2; D ambiguous. CDR3 length equals 16 residues. V dropped 9 bases and J dropped 6 bases, with 26 bases sitting between them. Germline V gene data show CDR1 as MNHEY and CDR2 as SMNVEV (reference sequence). This chain's CDR3 is CASRDIPDQTGNGYTF. DNA of the CDR3: TGTGCCAGTCGTGATATTCCGGACCAAACGGGGAATGGCTACACCTTC.

This clonotype was seen once. This chain connects TRBV29-1 to TRBJ2-4, with 10 bases matching TRBD1. Per germline, CDR1 SQVTM and CDR2 ANQGSEA. The V gene end was trimmed by 6 bases and the J gene end by 5 bases; junction bases not matched to a gene: 4. The CDR3 is 13 residues long. This CDR3 reads CSVEGQGQNIQYF. Here the CDR3 DNA reads TGCAGCGTCGAGGGACAGGGGCAAAACATTCAGTACTTC.

The CDR3 is CASSRIRGNTGELFF. The CDR3 DNA is TGTGCCAGCAGTAGAATAAGAGGGAACACCGGGGAGCTGTTTTTT. J is TRBJ2-2 and V is TRBV11-2; no firm D call. V gave up 6 bases and J gave up 1 base, with 12 bases separating them. Germline V gives CDR1 SGHAT, CDR2 FQNNGV. There are 15 residues in the CDR3.

The chain has TRBV9 and TRBJ2-5, with D tentatively TRBD1 (6 bases). With 1 base removed from V and 7 bases from J, the gap between germline ends came to 8 bases. The CDR3 has 12 amino acids. Looked up from germline, CDR1 is SGDLS and CDR2 is YYNGEE. The chain's CDR3 is CASSVTTGTQYF. The CDR3 DNA reads TGTGCCAGCAGCGTAACGACAGGGACCCAGTACTTC.

This clonotype was seen more than once but under ten times. V usage is TRBV7-3 and J usage is TRBJ2-3; D is unclear. CDR1 and CDR2 (germline): SGHTA, FQGTGA. The V end lost 2 bases, the J end lost 1 base, and 7 bases lay between the germline ends. This CDR3 is built from 14 residues. The CDR3 loop reads CASSLLDGTDTQYF. The CDR3 nucleotides are TGTGCCAGCAGCTTACTTGACGGCACAGATACGCAGTATTTT.

This clonotype was observed a few times. The chain is built from TRBV7-9 and TRBJ1-2; 8 bases agree with TRBD1. Germline CDR1 and CDR2: SEHNR and FQNEAQ (reference sequence). J lost 4 bases, V lost 5 bases, and 9 bases had no gene match. CDR3 length equals 15 residues. The CDR3 coding sequence is TGTGCCAGCAGCCCCGAGACAGGGACAGGCTATGGCTACACCTTC. Translating gives CASSPETGTGYGYTF.